Below are 27 T cell receptor beta chains sequenced from a single sample in a study of T-cell memory formation after mild COVID-19. TCRdb called the 5' RACE reads again in MiXCR, with one record for every CDR3 protein. Here the sample spans about half a million distinct CDR3 sequences, about 20% being singletons. Sequencing input: PBMCs or a T cell subset sorted from them (not recorded which). These receptors were taken from an adult woman who had mild COVID-19 (a few samples of this study predate the infection). Cell type and time point are not known.

The chain has TRBV5-1 and TRBJ2-7, with D perhaps assigned TRBD1 or TRBD2 (5 bases each). The CDR3 extends over 13 amino acids. Germline V gene sequence: CDR1 SGHRS, CDR2 YFSETQ. V dropped 5 bases and J dropped 3 bases, with 12 bases sitting between them. The chain's CDR3 is CASRIGGNYEQYF. CDR3 in DNA: TGCGCCAGCAGAATTGGGGGTAACTACGAGCAGTACTTC.

The chain's CDR3 is CASSARAQGMTGELFF. CDR3 bases: TGTGCCAGCAGCGCGAGGGCTCAGGGTATGACCGGGGAGCTGTTTTTT. J is TRBJ2-2 and V is TRBV9; D might be TRBD1 or TRBD2, each matching 5 bases. The germline gives CDR1 SGDLS, CDR2 YYNGEE. Deletions cut 3 bases from V and 5 bases from J, with 17 bases between. The CDR3 loop spans 16 amino acids. The variable domain in full, completed from reference TRBV9 and TRBJ2-2, reads DSGVTQTPKHLITATGQRVTLRCSPRSGDLSVYWYQQSLDQGLQFLIQYYNGEERAKGNILERFSAQQFPDLHSELNLSSLELGDSALYFCASSARAQGMTGELFFGEGSRLTVL.

This clonotype was recorded a few times. This sequence joins TRBV5-6 and TRBJ1-2; D is ambiguous. CDR3 length: 15 residues. V shed 0 bases and J shed 0 bases, with 9 bases lying between them. The germline V gene has CDR1 SGHDT and CDR2 YYEEEE. CDR3 amino acids: CASSLVETPNYGYTF. For the CDR3, the DNA is TGTGCCAGCAGCTTGGTAGAGACACCTAACTATGGCTACACCTTC.

The chain uses TRBV9 and TRBJ2-7, with unresolved D. V gave up 0 bases and J gave up 1 base, with 11 bases separating them. The CDR3 contains 15 residues. CDR1 is SGDLS and CDR2 is YYNGEE in the germline V gene. The CDR3 region is CASSVGPPPSYEQYF. In DNA, the CDR3 is TGTGCCAGCAGCGTAGGGCCGCCACCTTCCTACGAGCAGTACTTC.

The chain has TRBV7-6 and TRBJ2-7, with no clear D. There are 15 residues in the CDR3. The germline V and J ends were trimmed by 1 base and 1 base, with 11 bases remaining between them. Germline CDR1 reads SGHVS; CDR2 reads FNYEAQ. CDR3 loop: CASSLGPGPSYEQYF. The CDR3 DNA follows: TGTGCCAGCAGCTTAGGGCCGGGCCCTTCCTACGAGCAGTACTTC.

The rearrangement joins TRBV19 to TRBJ1-1, with D unresolved. The V gene lost 6 bases and the J gene lost 5 bases, with 19 bases spanning the gap. The CDR3 sequence is 15 residues long. Germline CDR1 reads LNHDA; CDR2 reads SQIVND (reference sequence). CDR3 nucleotides: TGTGCCAGTAGCGCGTTCGGCTCAGGTACGACTGAAGCTTTCTTT. Amino acids: CASSAFGSGTTEAFF.

The genes are TRBV20-1 and TRBJ2-5; 7 nucleotides line up with TRBD1. CDR1 and CDR2 (germline): DFQATT, SNEGSKA (reference sequence). The length of the CDR3 is 14 residues. V shed 1 base, J shed 4 bases, and the junction held 6 bases outside the gene matches. The CDR3 spells CSARALTGRETQYF. The CDR3 bases are TGCAGTGCTAGAGCCCTGACAGGGCGAGAGACCCAGTACTTC.

This chain uses TRBV29-1 with TRBJ2-7; a weak D match, TRBD1 (5 bases). Germline CDR1 reads SQVTM; CDR2 reads ANQGSEA. The CDR3 contains 13 residues. Trimming shortened V by 3 bases and J by 1 base, and 10 bases separated the two germline ends. The CDR3 sequence is CSVETDTSYEQYF. The CDR3 bases are TGCAGCGTTGAGACGGACACGTCCTACGAGCAGTACTTC.

This clonotype has only a few counts. The V call is TRBV11-1, the J call TRBJ2-1; possible D gene TRBD2, 6 bases. V was cut by 1 base and J by 1 base, with 11 bases left in between. Germline V gives CDR1 SGHAT, CDR2 FQDESV (reference sequence). The CDR3 contains 16 residues. The CDR3 loop reads CASSLDRRDSYNEQFF. The CDR3 DNA reads TGTGCCAGCAGCTTAGACCGGCGGGATTCCTACAATGAGCAGTTCTTC.

The V gene is TRBV7-2, the J gene TRBJ1-1, with TRBD1 as a possible D gene (6 bases). The germline V gene has CDR1 SGHTA and CDR2 FQGNSA. Between the trimmed V and J ends, which lost 3 bases and 8 bases, there was a span of 16 bases. The CDR3 has 14 amino acids. The CDR3 DNA reads as TGTGCCAGCAGCTTTCAAGGGGGGGCAGGAGAAGCTTTCTTT. Translated, it gives CASSFQGGAGEAFF.

This clonotype appeared a few times. V usage is TRBV29-1 and J usage is TRBJ2-7; 9 nucleotides line up with TRBD2. V was clipped by 5 bases and J by 3 bases; unmatched bases: 5. The germline V gene has CDR1 SQVTM and CDR2 ANQGSEA. There are 13 residues in the CDR3. The CDR3: CSVQGSGGYEQYF. The CDR3 DNA sequence: TGCAGCGTTCAAGGTAGCGGGGGCTACGAGCAGTACTTC.

This chain links TRBV4-2 with TRBJ2-3, with D perhaps matching TRBD1 or TRBD2 (6 bases each). Germline loops: CDR1 LGHNA, CDR2 YNFKEQ. The CDR3 spans 14 residues. V dropped 3 bases and J dropped 11 bases, with 18 bases sitting between them. CDR3 loop: CASSHPGASSGQYF. The CDR3 nucleotides read TGTGCCAGCAGCCATCCGGGGGCCTCGTCCGGGCAGTATTTT.

This clonotype was seen more than once but under ten times. The CDR3 is CASSLWRRAEAFF. As DNA, the CDR3 is TGTGCCAGCAGTTTATGGCGGCGAGCTGAAGCTTTCTTT. The chain recombines TRBV27 with TRBJ1-1; D is undetermined. V was pared by 1 base and J by 6 bases, with 9 bases between. The germline V gene encodes CDR1 MNHEY and CDR2 SMNVEV (reference sequence). This CDR3 has 13 residues.

This clonotype was counted only a few times. V usage is TRBV4-2 and J usage is TRBJ2-7, with TRBD2 identical over 12 bases. CDR1 and CDR2 (germline): LGHNA, YNFKEQ. This CDR3 has 16 residues. The V and J ends lost 0 bases and 3 bases, in that order; junction bases with no gene match: 3. This CDR3 reads CASSQDGLAGNYEQYF. DNA of the CDR3: TGTGCCAGCAGCCAAGATGGACTAGCGGGGAACTACGAGCAGTACTTC.

This clonotype was picked up a small number of times. The chain recombines TRBV25-1 with TRBJ2-2, with D perhaps TRBD1 (6 bases). CDR3 length: 14 residues. The germline CDR1 and CDR2 sequences are MGHDK and SYGVNS. Trimming took off 3 bases at V and 7 bases at J, with 12 bases between the two ends. The CDR3 DNA reads as TGTGCCAGCAGTGATTGGGGGCGCGGCGGGGAGCTGTTTTTT. Translated, it gives CASSDWGRGGELFF.

The table lists this clonotype with a few counts. The chain employs TRBV19 and TRBJ2-7; perhaps TRBD1 as D (5 bases). CDR1 and CDR2 from the germline V gene are LNHDA and SQIVND (reference sequence). Trimming shortened V by 1 base and J by 3 bases, and 13 bases separated the two germline ends. The CDR3 sequence is 15 residues long. DNA of the CDR3: TGTGCCAGTAGTATAGCTAGGGGTACGGGCTACGAGCAGTACTTC. Amino acid sequence: CASSIARGTGYEQYF.

For this clonotype: A junction boundary mismatches the germline segment, possibly from a read error. This rearrangement joins TRBV5-5 to TRBJ2-5; weak D call: TRBD1 (5 bases). The CDR3 extends over 15 amino acids. Germline CDR1 and CDR2: SGHKS and YYEKEE (reference sequence). In DNA form, the CDR3 reads TGTGTCAGCAAGACGCAGGGTAATACCCAAGAGACCCAGTACTTC. The encoded protein is CVSKTQGNTQETQYF. The full variable domain, in which reference TRBV5-5 and TRBJ2-5 provide the parts outside the CDR3, is DAGVTQSPTHLIKTRGQQVTLRCSPISGHKSVSWYQQVLGQGPQFIFQYYEKEERGRGNFPDRFSARQFPNYSSELNVNALLLGDSALYLCVSKTQGNTQETQYFGPGTRLLVL.

The chain is built from TRBV7-3 and TRBJ2-1; unclear D gene. CDR1 and CDR2 (germline): SGHTA, FQGTGA. With 6 bases removed from V and 3 bases from J, the gap between germline ends came to 12 bases. This CDR3 has 14 amino acids. The CDR3 reads CASRPTGYYNEQFF. Here the CDR3 DNA reads TGTGCCAGCAGGCCCACCGGATACTACAATGAGCAGTTCTTC.

V usage is TRBV7-9 and J usage is TRBJ2-7; no firm D call. Germline CDR1 SEHNR, CDR2 FQNEAQ (reference sequence). Trimming took 1 base from V and 2 from J, leaving 9 bases between them. There are 14 residues in the CDR3. CDR3 sequence: CASSLGVGTYEQYF. The CDR3, as DNA: TGTGCCAGCAGCTTAGGGGTAGGAACCTACGAGCAGTACTTC.

The chain joins TRBV4-2 to TRBJ2-7, with 7 positions matching TRBD1. J lost 4 bases, V lost 0 bases, and 9 bases had no gene match. The CDR3 is made up of 16 amino acids. Germline loops: CDR1 LGHNA, CDR2 YNFKEQ. The chain's CDR3 is CASSQDGKGARYEQYF. The CDR3, as DNA: TGTGCCAGCAGCCAAGATGGAAAGGGGGCGCGTTACGAGCAGTACTTC.

The rearrangement links TRBV4-1 to TRBJ2-7; D ambiguous. The CDR3 consists of 14 residues. Germline assignment: CDR1 MGHRA and CDR2 YSYEKL. V lost 4 bases and J lost 4, with 14 bases in between. CDR3: CASSRPATAYEQYF. CDR3 bases: TGCGCCAGCAGCCGGCCGGCAACGGCGTACGAGCAGTACTTC.

This clonotype was observed many times. This chain joins TRBV7-2 and TRBJ2-3; D remains ambiguous. The CDR3 has 14 residues. Per the germline V gene, CDR1 is SGHTA and CDR2 is FQGNSA. V was trimmed by 1 base and J by 2 bases, leaving 7 bases between them. The CDR3 region has the DNA TGTGCCAGCAGCTTAGAGGGCCACACAGATACGCAGTATTTT. This sequence encodes CASSLEGHTDTQYF.

The gene calls are TRBV6-1 and TRBJ2-4, with 8 bases matching TRBD2. V gave up 11 bases and J gave up 0 bases; unmatched junction bases: 6. CDR1 is MNHNS, CDR2 SASEGT, per germline. This CDR3 comprises 14 residues. The CDR3 sequence: CAATGGVAKNIQYF. Here the CDR3 DNA reads TGTGCCGCCACCGGGGGGGTAGCCAAAAACATTCAGTACTTC.

The chain couples TRBV4-1 to TRBJ2-7; D is unresolved. The CDR3 extends over 13 amino acids. Germline V gene data show CDR1 as MGHRA and CDR2 as YSYEKL. The V and J ends lost 4 bases and 3 bases respectively, with 10 bases between them. CDR3 sequence reads: CASSPLGNYEQYF. Here the CDR3 DNA reads TGCGCCAGCAGCCCCCTTGGAAACTACGAGCAGTACTTC.

There are a few counts of this clonotype. The chain recombines TRBV6-2 or TRBV6-3 with TRBJ2-2; TRBD2 aligns across 7 bases. V lost 4 bases and J lost 5; bases outside the gene matches: 7. Germline values: CDR1 MNHEY, CDR2 SVGEGT. This CDR3 has 15 amino acids. The CDR3 DNA reads TGTGCCAGCAGTTTGGAGGGAGGGAGAACCGGGGAGCTGTTTTTT. Translation gives CASSLEGGRTGELFF.

The table lists this clonotype with a few counts. The CDR3 DNA reads TGTGCCAGCAGATATGAACAGGGAAGGAGTACTGAAGCTTTCTTT. It encodes CASRYEQGRSTEAFF. V gene TRBV12-3 or TRBV12-4 combines with J gene TRBJ1-1; possibly TRBD1 for D (6 bases). Trimming shortened V by 6 bases and J by 5 bases, and 19 bases separated the two germline ends. The CDR3 covers 15 residues.

The chain couples TRBV4-3 to TRBJ2-7; TRBD1 is a possible D gene (5 bases). The CDR3 covers 14 residues. Trimming removed 1 base from V and 3 bases from J, with 10 bases in between. Germline CDR1 is LGHNA and CDR2 is YSLEER. The DNA for the CDR3 is TGCGCCAGCAGCCAAGGGGGCGGCTACTACGAGCAGTACTTC. It specifies CASSQGGGYYEQYF.